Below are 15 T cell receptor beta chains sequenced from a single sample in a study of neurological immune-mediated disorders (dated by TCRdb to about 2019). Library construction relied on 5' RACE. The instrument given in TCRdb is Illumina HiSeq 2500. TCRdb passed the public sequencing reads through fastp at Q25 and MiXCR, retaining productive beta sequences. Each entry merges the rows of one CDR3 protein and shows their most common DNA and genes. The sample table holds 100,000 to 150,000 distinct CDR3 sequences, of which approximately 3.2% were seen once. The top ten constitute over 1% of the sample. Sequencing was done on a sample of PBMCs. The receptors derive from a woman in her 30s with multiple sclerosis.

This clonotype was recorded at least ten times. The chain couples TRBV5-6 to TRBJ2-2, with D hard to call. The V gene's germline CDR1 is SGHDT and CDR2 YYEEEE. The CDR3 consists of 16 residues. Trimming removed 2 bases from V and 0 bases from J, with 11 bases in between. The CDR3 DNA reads TGTGCCAGCAGCTTTCGTCCAGGCCCGAACACCGGGGAGCTGTTTTTT. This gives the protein CASSFRPGPNTGELFF.

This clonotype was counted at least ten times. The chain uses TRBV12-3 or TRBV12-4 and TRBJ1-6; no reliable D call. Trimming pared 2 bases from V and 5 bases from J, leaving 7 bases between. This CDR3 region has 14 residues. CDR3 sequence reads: CASSLFRNNSPLHF. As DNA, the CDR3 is TGTGCCAGCAGTTTATTCAGGAATAATTCACCCCTCCACTTT.

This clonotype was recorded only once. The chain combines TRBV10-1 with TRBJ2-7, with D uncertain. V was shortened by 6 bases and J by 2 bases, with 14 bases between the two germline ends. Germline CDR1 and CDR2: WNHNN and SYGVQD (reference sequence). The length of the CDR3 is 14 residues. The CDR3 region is CASSPADGTYEQYF. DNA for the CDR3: TGCGCCAGCAGCCCTGCGGACGGAACCTACGAGCAGTACTTC.

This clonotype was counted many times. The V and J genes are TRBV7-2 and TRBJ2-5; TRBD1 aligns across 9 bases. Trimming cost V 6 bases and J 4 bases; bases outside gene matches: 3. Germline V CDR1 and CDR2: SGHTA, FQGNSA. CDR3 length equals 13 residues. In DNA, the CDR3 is TGTGCCAGCAGGGGGACAGGGCGAGAGACCCAGTACTTC. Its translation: CASRGTGRETQYF.

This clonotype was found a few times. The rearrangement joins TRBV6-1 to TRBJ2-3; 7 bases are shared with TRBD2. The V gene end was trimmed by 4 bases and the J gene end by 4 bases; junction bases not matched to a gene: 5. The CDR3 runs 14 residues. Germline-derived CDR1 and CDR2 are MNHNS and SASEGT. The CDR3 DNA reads TGTGCCAGCAGTGTGCCAGGGAGGGCAGATACGCAGTATTTT. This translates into CASSVPGRADTQYF.

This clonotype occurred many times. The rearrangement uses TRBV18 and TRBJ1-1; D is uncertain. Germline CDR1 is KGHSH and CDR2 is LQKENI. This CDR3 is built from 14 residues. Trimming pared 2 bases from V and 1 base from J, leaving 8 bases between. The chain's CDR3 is CASSPKAGNTEAFF. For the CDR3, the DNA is TGTGCCAGCTCACCAAAGGCCGGGAACACTGAAGCTTTCTTT.

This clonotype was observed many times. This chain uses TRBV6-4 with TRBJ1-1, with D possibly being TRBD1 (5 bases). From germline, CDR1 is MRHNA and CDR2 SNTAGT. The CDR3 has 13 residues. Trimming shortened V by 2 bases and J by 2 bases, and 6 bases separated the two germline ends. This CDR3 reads CASSDRDNTEAFF. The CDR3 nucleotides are TGTGCCAGCAGTGACCGGGACAACACTGAAGCTTTCTTT.

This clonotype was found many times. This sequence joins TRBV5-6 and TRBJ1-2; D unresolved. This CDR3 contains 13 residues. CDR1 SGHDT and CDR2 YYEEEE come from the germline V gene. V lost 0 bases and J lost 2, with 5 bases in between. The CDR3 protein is CASSLEGNYGYTF. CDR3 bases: TGTGCCAGCAGCTTGGAGGGCAACTATGGCTACACCTTC. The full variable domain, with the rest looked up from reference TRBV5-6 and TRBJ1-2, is DAGVTQSPTHLIKTRGQQVTLRCSPKSGHDTVSWYQQALGQGPQFIFQYYEEEERQRGNFPDRFSGHQFPNYSSELNVNALLLGDSALYLCASSLEGNYGYTFGSGTRLTVV.

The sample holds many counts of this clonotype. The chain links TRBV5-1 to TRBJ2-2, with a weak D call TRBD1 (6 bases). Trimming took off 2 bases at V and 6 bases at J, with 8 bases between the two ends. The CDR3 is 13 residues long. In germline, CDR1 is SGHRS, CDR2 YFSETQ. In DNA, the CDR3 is TGCGCCAGCAGCTTTACAGGGCCCGGGGAGCTGTTTTTT. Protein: CASSFTGPGELFF.

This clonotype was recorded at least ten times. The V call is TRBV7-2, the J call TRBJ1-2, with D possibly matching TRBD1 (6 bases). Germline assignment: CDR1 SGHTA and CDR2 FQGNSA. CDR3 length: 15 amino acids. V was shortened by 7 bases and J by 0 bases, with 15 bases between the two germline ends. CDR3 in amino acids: CASTLTGLANYGYTF. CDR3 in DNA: TGTGCCAGCACCCTGACAGGATTAGCTAACTATGGCTACACCTTC.

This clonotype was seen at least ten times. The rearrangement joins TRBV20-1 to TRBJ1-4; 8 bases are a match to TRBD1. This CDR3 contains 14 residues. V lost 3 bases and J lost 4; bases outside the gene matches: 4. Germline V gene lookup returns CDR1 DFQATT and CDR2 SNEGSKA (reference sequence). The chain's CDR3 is CSARVGQGNEKLFF. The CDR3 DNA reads TGCAGTGCTAGGGTTGGACAGGGTAATGAAAAACTGTTTTTT.

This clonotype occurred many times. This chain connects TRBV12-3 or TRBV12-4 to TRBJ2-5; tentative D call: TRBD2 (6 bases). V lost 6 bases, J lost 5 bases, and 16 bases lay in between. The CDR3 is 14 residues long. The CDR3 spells CASRNWGGMETQYF. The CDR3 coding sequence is TGTGCCAGCAGAAACTGGGGAGGAATGGAGACCCAGTACTTC.

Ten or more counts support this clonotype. The DNA for the CDR3 is TGTGCCAGCAGCCGGTCCGACATAGGGAACCAGCCCCAGCATTTT. It encodes CASSRSDIGNQPQHF. The chain couples TRBV3-1 to TRBJ1-5; D is uncertain. With 4 bases removed from V and 7 bases from J, the gap between germline ends came to 17 bases. From germline, CDR1 is LGHDT and CDR2 YNNKEL (reference sequence). The CDR3 extends over 15 amino acids.

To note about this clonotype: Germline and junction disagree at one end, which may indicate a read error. CDR3 amino acids: CASSSRGPYSNKTQNF. As DNA, the CDR3 is TGTGCCAGCAGTTCCAGGGGCCCATATAGCAATAAGACCCAGAATTTT. The chain uses TRBV6-6 and TRBJ1-5; D might be TRBD1 (6 bases). The germline V gene has CDR1 MNHNY and CDR2 SVGAGI (reference sequence). This CDR3 comprises 16 residues.

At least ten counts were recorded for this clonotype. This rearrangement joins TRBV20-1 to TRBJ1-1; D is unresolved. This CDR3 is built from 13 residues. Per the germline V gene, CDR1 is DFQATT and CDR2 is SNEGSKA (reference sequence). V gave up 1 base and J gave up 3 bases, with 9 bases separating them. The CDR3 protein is CSARAWADTEAFF. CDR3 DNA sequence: TGCAGTGCTAGAGCGTGGGCAGACACTGAAGCTTTCTTT.